The 20 T cell receptor beta chains listed next were all sequenced from one sample in a study of OX40 agonist ivuxolimab in advanced cancers. Library generation was performed with the immunoSEQ multiplex PCR assay. This immuneACCESS table, as held by TCRdb, lists in-frame sequences with V and J called but not all clones. Of the missing ones, under half trace to an unresolved V gene in checked studies; the others have no known cause. Across this sample there are 25,000 to 30,000 clones, with 80% to 95% seen only once. About 9.4% of the sample lies in the top ten. This specimen consisted of CD4+ or CD8+ T cells sorted from blood, obtained in a trial of the OX40 agonist ivuxolimab. The receptors stem from an adult with an advanced solid tumor such as melanoma, head and neck, liver or kidney cancer.

The gene calls are TRBV28 and TRBJ2-7; D remains ambiguous. CDR3 length: 11 amino acids. V was trimmed by 7 bases and J by 6 bases, leaving 10 bases between them. The V gene's germline CDR1 is MDHEN and CDR2 SYDVKM. The DNA for the CDR3 is TGTGCCAGCACCCAGGTGGGCGAGCAGTACTTC. This codes for CASTQVGEQYF.

This chain connects TRBV6-6 to TRBJ2-5; D ambiguous. Germline CDR1 reads MNHNY; CDR2 reads SVGAGI (reference sequence). This CDR3 comprises 12 residues. V was clipped by 6 bases and J by 2 bases, with 7 bases between them. CDR3 nucleotide sequence: TGTGCCAGCAGCCCCCAACAAGAGACCCAGTACTTC. Its translation is CASSPQQETQYF.

The genes are TRBV6-1 and TRBJ1-6; TRBD1 agrees at 7 bases. The CDR3 consists of 16 residues. With V trimmed by 0 bases and J by 7 bases, 6 bases remained unmatched. Germline loops: CDR1 MNHNS, CDR2 SASEGT. CDR3 nucleotides: TGTGCCAGCAGTGAAGCAGTGAAGGGGGCAAATTCACCCCTCCACTTT. It specifies CASSEAVKGANSPLHF.

This clone was counted a few times. This rearrangement joins TRBV6-5 to TRBJ1-1; a weak D match, TRBD1 (6 bases). From germline, CDR1 is MNHEY and CDR2 SVGAGI. The CDR3 extends over 15 amino acids. The germline V and J ends were trimmed by 2 bases and 8 bases, with 18 bases remaining between them. The CDR3 DNA is TGTGCCAGCAGTTACGGCTCGTTAAGGGGACACGAAGCTTTCTTT. Amino acids: CASSYGSLRGHEAFF.

The V call is TRBV7-9, the J call TRBJ2-3, with D perhaps TRBD2 (5 bases). The CDR3 extends over 15 amino acids. CDR1 is SEHNR and CDR2 is FQNEAQ in the germline V gene (reference sequence). With 1 base removed from V and 1 base from J, the gap between germline ends came to 9 bases. Here the CDR3 DNA reads TGTGCCAGCAGCTTAGATAGCGTGGGCACAGATACGCAGTATTTT. It yields the protein CASSLDSVGTDTQYF.

The chain combines TRBV7-2 with TRBJ2-7, with D unclear. Looked up from germline, CDR1 is SGHTA and CDR2 is FQGNSA. V lost 5 bases and J 0 bases, leaving 11 bases between the germline ends. The length of the CDR3 is 14 residues. As DNA, the CDR3 is TGTGCCAGCAGCGCGGACGTTTCCTCCTACGAGCAGTACTTC. Encoded protein: CASSADVSSYEQYF.

CDR3 in DNA: TGCGCCAGCAGCTTGGGGCAGGACTACGAGCAGTACTTC. Its translation: CASSLGQDYEQYF. The chain uses TRBV5-1 and TRBJ2-7, with D hard to call. CDR3 length equals 13 residues. Germline V gene data show CDR1 as SGHRS and CDR2 as YFSETQ. With 0 bases removed from V and 3 bases from J, the gap between germline ends came to 7 bases.

V gene TRBV29-1 combines with J gene TRBJ2-1; D gene ambiguous. The CDR3 sequence is 11 residues long. Trimming stripped 7 bases from V and 7 bases from J, with 11 bases between. Germline V lookup: CDR1 SQVTM, CDR2 ANQGSEA. CDR3 protein: CSAPSGNEQFF. The CDR3 DNA reads as TGCAGCGCCCCGTCCGGAAATGAGCAGTTCTTC.

The chain joins TRBV6-5 to TRBJ1-1; D call uncertain. The CDR3 covers 13 residues. CDR1 and CDR2 (germline): MNHEY, SVGAGI. With 6 bases removed from V and 0 bases from J, the gap between germline ends came to 8 bases. The CDR3 sequence: CASSPSVNTEAFF. The CDR3 DNA is TGTGCCAGCAGCCCCTCGGTGAACACTGAAGCTTTCTTT.

By frequency in the sample, this clone is medium-sized. The V call is TRBV19, the J call TRBJ2-2; TRBD1 is a possible D gene (7 bases). The CDR3 covers 17 residues. The ends were cut back, 6 bases at V and 5 bases at J, with 22 bases in the middle. Per the germline V gene, CDR1 is LNHDA and CDR2 is SQIVND (reference sequence). CDR3 loop: CASRTNPSRGATGELFF. The CDR3 DNA follows: TGTGCCAGTAGGACAAACCCCTCCAGGGGGGCAACCGGGGAGCTGTTTTTT.

This chain joins TRBV20-1 and TRBJ2-1; D gene ambiguous. V lost 4 bases and J lost 12, with 13 bases in between. The germline V gene encodes CDR1 DFQATT and CDR2 SNEGSKA (reference sequence). This CDR3 has 11 residues. CDR3 loop: CSANDYERQFF. CDR3 DNA: TGCAGTGCTAATGATTATGAGCGGCAGTTCTTC.

J is TRBJ2-7 and V is TRBV5-6; 9 bases align to TRBD1. CDR1 is SGHDT, CDR2 YYEEEE, per germline. The ends lost 5 bases at V and 1 base at J; junction bases unmatched: 4. There are 14 residues in the CDR3. CDR3 bases: TGTGCCAGCAGTCAAGGGACAGGGTCCTACGAGCAGTACTTC. It yields the protein CASSQGTGSYEQYF. Full variable domain (missing parts from reference TRBV5-6 and TRBJ2-7): DAGVTQSPTHLIKTRGQQVTLRCSPKSGHDTVSWYQQALGQGPQFIFQYYEEEERQRGNFPDRFSGHQFPNYSSELNVNALLLGDSALYLCASSQGTGSYEQYFGPGTRLTVT.

This chain joins TRBV7-7 and TRBJ2-1; 7 bases fit TRBD1. The CDR3 spans 14 residues. The germline V gene encodes CDR1 SSHAT and CDR2 FNYEAQ (reference sequence). Losses at the gene ends were 5 bases for V and 8 bases for J; bases not matched to a gene: 9. CDR3 bases: TGTGCCAGCAGCCTAGAGACAGGGTCGGATGAGCAGTTCTTC. Encoded protein: CASSLETGSDEQFF.

This clone was seen a single time. J is TRBJ2-1 and V is TRBV19; 7 nucleotides align to TRBD2. After removal of 1 base from V and 6 bases from J, the junction contained 3 bases not matched to a gene. From germline, CDR1 is LNHDA and CDR2 SQIVND (reference sequence). This CDR3 comprises 14 residues. For the CDR3, the DNA is TGTGCCAGTAGTATAGTTTCGGGGGGCAATGAGCAGTTCTTC. This translates into CASSIVSGGNEQFF.

The CDR3 region is CASSYSPEGNTGELFF. The CDR3 nucleotides read TGTGCCAGCAGTTACTCCCCCGAGGGGAACACCGGGGAGCTGTTTTTT. The chain employs TRBV6-6 and TRBJ2-2; a weak D match, TRBD2 (5 bases). V was trimmed by 0 bases and J by 1 base, leaving 9 bases between them. The CDR3 loop spans 16 amino acids. In germline, CDR1 is MNHNY, CDR2 SVGAGI (reference sequence).

The CDR3 DNA is TGTGCCAGCAGCGTACTAGGAAAAGAGACCCAGTACTTC. Encoded protein: CASSVLGKETQYF. The rearrangement links TRBV27 to TRBJ2-5; D is possibly TRBD2 (5 bases). Germline lookup yields CDR1 MNHEY and CDR2 SMNVEV (reference sequence). The CDR3 sequence is 13 residues long. The germline V and J ends were trimmed by 6 bases and 3 bases, with 11 bases remaining between them.

V is TRBV5-1 and J is TRBJ2-6, with D hard to call. CDR1 and CDR2 (germline): SGHRS, YFSETQ. The V end lost 5 bases, the J end lost 0 bases, and 6 bases lay between the germline ends. The CDR3 is 14 amino acids. The CDR3 DNA is TGCGCCAGCAGAAACTTCTCTGGGGCCAACGTCCTGACTTTC. Its protein is CASRNFSGANVLTF.

About this clone: Other DNA sequences from this sample encode an identical CDR3 as well. This chain joins TRBV20-1 and TRBJ2-5; no reliable D call. V was shortened by 0 bases and J by 4 bases, with 0 bases between the two germline ends. The germline V gene encodes CDR1 DFQATT and CDR2 SNEGSKA (reference sequence). This CDR3 has 10 residues. The CDR3 protein is CSAREETQYF. The CDR3 DNA sequence: TGCAGTGCTAGAGAAGAGACCCAGTACTTC.

The chain uses TRBV25-1 and TRBJ1-4; no clear D. There are 14 residues in the CDR3. The germline V and J ends were trimmed by 5 bases and 0 bases, with 7 bases remaining between them. Germline V lookup: CDR1 MGHDK, CDR2 SYGVNS. Written as DNA, the CDR3 is TGTGCCAGCAGTACAGTGACAACTAATGAAAAACTGTTTTTT. Amino acid sequence: CASSTVTTNEKLFF.

The rearrangement uses TRBV7-6 and TRBJ1-1, with D hard to call. The CDR3 loop spans 14 amino acids. The V and J ends lost 5 bases and 1 base respectively, with 11 bases between them. Germline V lookup: CDR1 SGHVS, CDR2 FNYEAQ. CDR3: CASSVGVGNTEAFF. The CDR3 bases are TGTGCCAGCAGCGTCGGAGTCGGGAACACTGAAGCTTTCTTT.